This T cell receptor (beta chain) was captured by sequencing in a study of shared clonotypes between healthy human individuals. General observations from the study: The rarefaction results pointed to incomplete sorted-subset sequencing despite large depth.

A remark on this clone: Antigen: not known.

Assay execution proceeded at the deep level. Only in-frame clones appear in the TCRdb table, and some are missing; sequencing was by immunoSEQ multiplex PCR. This sample yields 2.5 million or so clones, of which more than 80% are seen a single time; about 0.13% belongs to the top ten. Germline CDR1 is ENHRY and CDR2 is SYGVKD. V gave up 6 bases and J gave up 8 bases, with 16 bases separating them. The CDR3 has 13 residues. The rearrangement joins TRBV10-3 to TRBJ1-2; no definite D call. The receptor was isolated from a man aged 18 to 35 in good health. The sequenced sample consisted of naive CD4+ T cells sorted from blood. Subset meaning: CD45RA+ positively selected. CDR3 sequence: CAISTDPTGGYTF. The DNA for the CDR3 is TGTGCCATCAGCACCGACCCCACGGGAGGCTACACCTTC.